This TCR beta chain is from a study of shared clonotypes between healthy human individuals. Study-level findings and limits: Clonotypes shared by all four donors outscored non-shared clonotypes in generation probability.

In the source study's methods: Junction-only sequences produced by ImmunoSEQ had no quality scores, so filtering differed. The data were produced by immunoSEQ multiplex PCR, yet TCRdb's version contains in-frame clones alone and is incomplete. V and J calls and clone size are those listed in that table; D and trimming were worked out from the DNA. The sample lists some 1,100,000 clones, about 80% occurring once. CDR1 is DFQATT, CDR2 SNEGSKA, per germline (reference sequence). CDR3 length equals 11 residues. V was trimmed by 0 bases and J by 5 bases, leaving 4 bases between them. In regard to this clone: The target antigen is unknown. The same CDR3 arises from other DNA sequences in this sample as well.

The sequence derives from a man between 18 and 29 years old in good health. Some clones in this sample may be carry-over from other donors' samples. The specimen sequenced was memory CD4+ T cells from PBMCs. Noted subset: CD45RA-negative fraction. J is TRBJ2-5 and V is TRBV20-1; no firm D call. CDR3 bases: TGCAGTGCTAGAGAACGTGAGACCCAGTACTTC. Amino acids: CSARERETQYF.